Each of the 6 T cell receptor beta chains below was sequenced from the same sample in a study of shared clonotypes between healthy human individuals. The protocol was immunoSEQ multiplex PCR, while the TCRdb copy is restricted to in-frame clones and leaves out a portion. The sample has a few million clones, over 90% seen once. Sequenced input: naive CD4+ T cells from PBMCs. The subset is: CD45RA+ positively selected. The receptors stem from a man between 18 and 29 years old in good health. Some clones in this sample may be carry-over from other donors' samples.

The gene calls are TRBV5-1 and TRBJ2-1; the D gene is possibly TRBD1 (5 bases). The CDR3 is 15 amino acids. Trimming took off 2 bases at V and 5 bases at J, with 14 bases between the two ends. CDR1 and CDR2 from the germline V gene are SGHRS and YFSETQ. In nucleotides, the CDR3 is TGCGCCAGCAGCTTATCTGCAGGGAAAAACAATGAGCAGTTCTTC. It is translated as CASSLSAGKNNEQFF. Variable domain in full (rest from reference TRBV5-1 and TRBJ2-1): KAGVTQTPRYLIKTRGQQVTLSCSPISGHRSVSWYQQTPGQGLQFLFEYFSETQRNKGNFPGRFSGRQFSNSRSEMNVSTLELGDSALYLCASSLSAGKNNEQFFGPGTRLTVL.

V usage is TRBV11-2 and J usage is TRBJ2-3; 14 nucleotides align to TRBD2. The length of the CDR3 is 15 residues. CDR1 and CDR2 (germline): SGHAT, FQNNGV. The J segment lost 5 bases and the V segment lost 5 bases, leaving 3 bases of the junction unmatched. CDR3 loop: CASSAGTSGRDTQYF. The CDR3 coding sequence is TGTGCCAGCAGCGCAGGGACTAGCGGGAGAGATACGCAGTATTTT.

The chain uses TRBV5-1 and TRBJ1-1; TRBD1 matches 8 bases. The V and J ends lost 4 bases and 6 bases, in that order; junction bases with no gene match: 11. The CDR3 sequence is 15 residues long. In germline, CDR1 is SGHRS, CDR2 YFSETQ. CDR3 DNA: TGCGCCAGCAGCGCAGAAAGACAGGGGAAGGCTGAAGCTTTCTTT. Translated, it gives CASSAERQGKAEAFF. The full variable domain, completed using reference TRBV5-1 and TRBJ1-1, is KAGVTQTPRYLIKTRGQQVTLSCSPISGHRSVSWYQQTPGQGLQFLFEYFSETQRNKGNFPGRFSGRQFSNSRSEMNVSTLELGDSALYLCASSAERQGKAEAFFGQGTRLTVV.

The chain recombines TRBV7-3 with TRBJ2-2; D not resolved. V lost 0 bases and J lost 2, with 13 bases in between. The CDR3 length is 17 residues. Germline V CDR1 and CDR2: SGHTA, FQGTGA. CDR3 nucleotide sequence: TGTGCCAGCAGCTTAACGTCAGGATTATACAACACCGGGGAGCTGTTTTTT. This encodes CASSLTSGLYNTGELFF.

The rearrangement links TRBV7-3 to TRBJ2-2; D uncertain. V was cut by 2 bases and J by 2 bases, with 6 bases left in between. Germline CDR1 is SGHTA and CDR2 is FQGTGA. The CDR3 loop spans 14 amino acids. Written as DNA, the CDR3 is TGTGCCAGCAGCTTACCAACAAACACCGGGGAGCTGTTTTTT. Protein: CASSLPTNTGELFF.

The chain joins TRBV10-2 to TRBJ2-7; the match to TRBD1 covers 7 bases. Germline V gives CDR1 WSHSY, CDR2 SAAADI. The CDR3 extends over 17 amino acids. With V trimmed by 6 bases and J by 2 bases, 16 bases remained unmatched. CDR3 residues: CASRPGQTPFLTYEQYF. In nucleotides, the CDR3 is TGCGCCAGCAGGCCGGGACAGACACCTTTTTTAACCTACGAGCAGTACTTC.